This TCR beta chain came from a study of T cells in women clearing cervical HPV infection. About the study: Women with histologically confirmed HPV16-related CIN3 or worse, 2 with invasive cancer, served as cases. Blood came at first lesion visit for cases, post-clearance for controls.

Notes on this clone: Its antigen is as yet unknown. The CDR3 extends 3 residues past the end of the read, so its final part is completed from the germline J gene.

The method was immunoSEQ multiplex PCR; TCRdb's version includes in-frame clones alone and lacks a portion of them. The sample spans about 40,000 clones; the ten largest clones claim 7.6%. Germline loops: CDR1 DFQATT, CDR2 SNEGSKA (reference sequence). The length of the CDR3 is 12 residues. Trimming took 4 bases from V and 3 from J, leaving 10 bases between them. Overall study findings and caveats: Cases carried less TRBV6-7 than controls: 0.11% versus 0.16%. It is unknown whether associations predate infection; no effector/memory or HPV-specific sorting.

Material: blood buffy coat. This rearrangement joins TRBV20-1 to TRBJ2-7, with D possibly matching TRBD2 (5 bases). The clonotype was recovered from a woman aged 18 to 75 with a cervical HPV16 infection that either progressed to CIN3+ or cleared (not recorded which). The CDR3 bases that were read are TGCAGTGCTATCTCGGCGGGCTACGAG. It translates to CSAISAGYE. The full CDR3 protein is CSAISAGYEQYF.